The 28 T cell receptor beta chains below all came from one sample that was sequenced in a study of shared clonotypes between healthy human individuals. The table came from immunoSEQ multiplex PCR; TCRdb's copy has only in-frame clones and leaves some out. The sample includes roughly 890,000 clones, around 93% of them seen just once. Naivety among CD8 cells was defined by CD45RO negativity and positive CCR7 selection, thereby excluding terminally differentiated effector memory CD45RA+ cells. Sample: naive CD8+ T cells sorted from blood. The source is a man aged 25-45 years in good health.

A remark on this clone: At one of its ends the junction is not consistent with the germline gene, which may arise from a read error. The rearrangement links TRBV28 to TRBJ1-4, with 7 bases lining up with TRBD1. This CDR3 is 17 amino acids long. The germline gives CDR1 MDHEN, CDR2 SYDVKM. The CDR3 DNA is TGTGCCAGCAGTCGGACGCGGGACAGACGGGTTAATCAAAAACTGTTTTTT. Translation: CASSRTRDRRVNQKLFF.

The J gene is TRBJ2-5, the V gene TRBV7-2, with no clear D. The CDR3 has 15 amino acids. The V and J ends lost 3 bases and 1 base respectively, with 12 bases between them. Germline loops: CDR1 SGHTA, CDR2 FQGNSA. In nucleotides, the CDR3 is TGTGCCAGCAGCTTTGTACAGAGGTTCCAAGAGACCCAGTACTTC. Translated, it gives CASSFVQRFQETQYF.

A single count supports this clone. A much larger clonotype is one base distant, so this may be a read error. The V and J genes are TRBV7-9 and TRBJ2-1; D is undetermined. The CDR3 has 10 residues. Germline V lookup: CDR1 SEHNR, CDR2 FQNEAQ (reference sequence). The V end lost 5 bases, the J end lost 6 bases, and 2 bases lay between the germline ends. In DNA, the CDR3 is TGTGCCAGCAGCGTCAATGAGCAGTTCTTC. Encoded protein: CASSVNEQFF. The full variable domain, with the rest looked up from reference TRBV7-9 and TRBJ2-1, is DTGVSQNPRHKITKRGQNVTFRCDPISEHNRLYWYRQTLGQGPEFLTYFQNEAQLEKSRLLSDRFSAERPKGSFSTLEIQRTEQGDSAMYLCASSVNEQFFGPGTRLTVL.

The rearrangement joins TRBV29-1 to TRBJ2-3, with TRBD2 as a possible D gene (6 bases). Germline V gene lookup returns CDR1 SQVTM and CDR2 ANQGSEA. V lost 2 bases to trimming and J lost 4 bases, with 7 bases between them. The CDR3 length is 12 residues. The CDR3 reads CSVETGADTQYF. The CDR3 DNA is TGCAGCGTTGAAACGGGGGCAGATACGCAGTATTTT.

The rearrangement uses TRBV29-1 and TRBJ2-1, with 10 bases fitting TRBD2. V dropped 3 bases and J dropped 8; count of bases not matched to a gene: 10. Germline loops: CDR1 SQVTM, CDR2 ANQGSEA. The CDR3 spans 15 residues. The CDR3 loop reads CSVEIILAGAHEQFF. The CDR3 nucleotides read TGCAGCGTTGAGATCATCCTAGCGGGAGCCCATGAGCAGTTCTTC.

This chain's CDR3 is CASSLGISYEQYF. The CDR3 bases are TGCGCCAGCTCTCTGGGGATCTCCTACGAGCAGTACTTC. This chain connects TRBV10-2 to TRBJ2-7; D is uncertain. Trimming stripped 8 bases from V and 0 bases from J, with 11 bases between. CDR1 and CDR2 (germline): WSHSY, SAAADI. CDR3 size: 13 residues.

V usage is TRBV4-1 and J usage is TRBJ2-7; D might be TRBD1 (6 bases). Trimming pared 8 bases from V and 10 bases from J, leaving 15 bases between. CDR3 length: 11 amino acids. Germline CDR1 and CDR2: MGHRA and YSYEKL. CDR3 region: CASLQGSHQYF. The CDR3 DNA sequence: TGCGCCAGCCTACAGGGTTCCCACCAGTACTTC.

Notes on this clone: The identical CDR3 is also encoded by other nucleotide sequences in the sample. The rearrangement links TRBV7-8 to TRBJ2-7, with D perhaps matching TRBD2 (6 bases). V was clipped by 1 base and J by 2 bases, with 9 bases between them. This CDR3 has 14 residues. Germline V lookup: CDR1 SGHVS, CDR2 FQNEAQ. In nucleotides, the CDR3 is TGTGCCAGCAGCTTAGTGGGGGGAACCTACGAGCAGTACTTC. Protein sequence: CASSLVGGTYEQYF.

The chain employs TRBV7-9 and TRBJ2-7, with D possibly being TRBD1 (5 bases). CDR3 length: 15 amino acids. The V gene's germline CDR1 is SEHNR and CDR2 FQNEAQ (reference sequence). The V and J ends lost 7 bases and 2 bases respectively, with 18 bases between them. The CDR3 here is CASTISSGRAYEQYF. The CDR3 nucleotides are TGTGCCAGCACCATCTCCTCGGGCAGGGCCTACGAGCAGTACTTC.

The genes are TRBV5-6 and TRBJ2-3, with 11 bases that match TRBD2. Germline V gene sequence: CDR1 SGHDT, CDR2 YYEEEE. Losses at the gene ends were 6 bases for V and 0 bases for J; bases not matched to a gene: 12. The CDR3 spans 18 residues. Written as DNA, the CDR3 is TGTGCCAGCAACGAGAAGGGACTAGCGGACCCTAGCACAGATACGCAGTATTTT. Its protein product is CASNEKGLADPSTDTQYF.

The DNA for the CDR3 is TGCGCCAGCAGCTTGGCCCCGGACAGGGGCCTCACAGATACGCAGTATTTT. Protein: CASSLAPDRGLTDTQYF. The chain uses TRBV5-1 and TRBJ2-3; 9 positions match TRBD1. The CDR3 contains 17 residues. CDR1 is SGHRS, CDR2 YFSETQ, per germline. With V trimmed by 0 bases and J by 2 bases, 7 bases remained unmatched.

A single count supports this clone. The chain carries TRBV5-8 and TRBJ2-3; D unclear. Germline V CDR1 and CDR2: SGHTS, YDEGEE. CDR3 length equals 17 residues. The ends were cut back, 6 bases at V and 4 bases at J, with 24 bases in the middle. The CDR3 here is CASTSHGTRDDADTQYF. CDR3 DNA: TGTGCCAGCACCTCTCACGGAACGCGCGACGATGCAGATACGCAGTATTTT.

This chain connects TRBV7-9 to TRBJ2-1; D unclear. There are 15 residues in the CDR3. Trimming removed 5 bases from V and 8 bases from J, with 19 bases in between. CDR1 is SEHNR, CDR2 FQNEAQ, per germline (reference sequence). CDR3 bases: TGTGCCAGCAGCGCACCAACTACACTAAACGATGAGCAGTTCTTC. It codes for CASSAPTTLNDEQFF.

V and J are TRBV9 and TRBJ2-1, with a weak D call TRBD2 (6 bases). This CDR3 is 16 amino acids long. The V gene's germline CDR1 is SGDLS and CDR2 YYNGEE. V was trimmed by 0 bases and J by 2 bases, leaving 12 bases between them. CDR3 DNA: TGTGCCAGCAGCGTAGTAGCGCGGGGCCCCTACAATGAGCAGTTCTTC. As protein: CASSVVARGPYNEQFF.

The chain carries TRBV7-2 and TRBJ1-1; D remains unclear. Germline assignment: CDR1 SGHTA and CDR2 FQGNSA. The CDR3 has 13 residues. Trimming took 2 bases from V and 3 from J, leaving 7 bases between them. The CDR3 region has the DNA TGTGCCAGCAGCTTAACAGCTTACACTGAAGCTTTCTTT. As protein: CASSLTAYTEAFF. The whole variable domain, filled in from reference TRBV7-2 and TRBJ1-1, reads GAGVSQSPSNKVTEKGKDVELRCDPISGHTALYWYRQSLGQGLEFLIYFQGNSAPDKSGLPSDRFSAERTGGSVSTLTIQRTQQEDSAVYLCASSLTAYTEAFFGQGTRLTVV.

This clone turned up a few times. The chain has TRBV6-5 and TRBJ2-7, with D uncertain. The ends were cut back, 0 bases at V and 5 bases at J, with 5 bases in the middle. Germline CDR1 reads MNHEY; CDR2 reads SVGAGI. The CDR3 is 12 amino acids. CDR3 sequence (DNA): TGTGCCAGCAGTTACTCGCACGACGAGCAGTACTTC. Residues: CASSYSHDEQYF.

The CDR3 nucleotides are TGTGCCAGCAGCTTATTCCTAGCGGTCACAGATACGCAGTATTTT. Encoded protein: CASSLFLAVTDTQYF. The rearrangement links TRBV7-2 to TRBJ2-3, with TRBD2 matching over 7 bases. The junction had 4 bases not matched to a gene; V was cut back by 2 bases and J by 2 bases. Per the germline V gene, CDR1 is SGHTA and CDR2 is FQGNSA. This CDR3 has 15 amino acids.

This chain uses TRBV7-9 with TRBJ2-1; D perhaps matches TRBD2 (5 bases). Deletions cut 5 bases from V and 2 bases from J, with 10 bases between. This CDR3 has 14 residues. Germline CDR1 reads SEHNR; CDR2 reads FQNEAQ (reference sequence). This chain's CDR3 is CASSPLEAYNEQFF. The CDR3, as DNA: TGTGCCAGCAGCCCACTGGAGGCCTACAATGAGCAGTTCTTC.

The rearrangement links TRBV7-6 to TRBJ2-1; no clear D gene. Germline-derived CDR1 and CDR2 are SGHVS and FNYEAQ. Trimming left V 4 bases short and J 7 bases short, with 11 bases between. CDR3 length: 13 residues. DNA for the CDR3: TGTGCCAGCAGCTCCTACGTGACGAATGAGCAGTTCTTC. It yields the protein CASSSYVTNEQFF.

This sequence joins TRBV7-2 and TRBJ2-5; D may be TRBD2 (5 bases). The CDR3 contains 15 residues. Trimming took 2 bases from V and 7 from J, leaving 17 bases between them. Germline assignment: CDR1 SGHTA and CDR2 FQGNSA. The DNA for the CDR3 is TGTGCCAGCAGCTTACCCCCCAGCGGTTCCCCGACCCAGTACTTC. Translated, it gives CASSLPPSGSPTQYF.

This clone was detected only a few times. This sequence joins TRBV4-1 and TRBJ2-2; D unresolved. CDR3 length: 16 residues. CDR1 MGHRA and CDR2 YSYEKL come from the germline V gene. The V end was cut by 1 base, the J end by 4 bases, with 13 bases between. The CDR3 DNA reads as TGCGCCAGCAGCCAAGTCCCTAGGGATTTCACCGGGGAGCTGTTTTTT. Translated: CASSQVPRDFTGELFF.

Points on this clone: Distinct nucleotide sequences in the sample also encode this CDR3. The gene calls are TRBV5-1 and TRBJ1-1; D is unclear. The germline V and J ends were trimmed by 5 bases and 2 bases, with 4 bases remaining between them. The germline V gene encodes CDR1 SGHRS and CDR2 YFSETQ. The CDR3 has 11 residues. CDR3 residues: CASRVNTEAFF. CDR3 bases: TGCGCCAGCAGAGTAAACACTGAAGCTTTCTTT.

J is TRBJ1-1 and V is TRBV9; unclear D gene. In germline, CDR1 is SGDLS, CDR2 YYNGEE. CDR3 length: 12 residues. Trimming removed 2 bases at V and 1 base at J, with 3 bases between. The CDR3 DNA reads TGTGCCAGCAGCGTCCGGAACACTGAAGCTTTCTTT. The encoded protein is CASSVRNTEAFF.

The genes are TRBV28 and TRBJ2-1; 7 nucleotides align to TRBD2. J was trimmed by 3 bases and V by 6 bases; bases with no gene match: 5. Germline lookup yields CDR1 MDHEN and CDR2 SYDVKM. The CDR3 covers 14 residues. The CDR3 region is CASSKIAGYNEQFF. CDR3 DNA: TGTGCCAGCAGCAAAATAGCGGGCTACAATGAGCAGTTCTTC.

The rearrangement uses TRBV6-1 and TRBJ2-7; D assignment may be TRBD1 or TRBD2 (5 bases each). CDR3 length: 14 residues. Trimming took 3 bases from V and 0 from J, leaving 9 bases between them. CDR1 MNHNS and CDR2 SASEGT come from the germline V gene. The CDR3: CASSEAGSSYEQYF. The CDR3 DNA reads TGTGCCAGCAGTGAGGCAGGGAGCTCCTACGAGCAGTACTTC.

The chain couples TRBV7-9 to TRBJ1-4; weak D call: TRBD1 (5 bases). This CDR3 is built from 16 residues. The germline gives CDR1 SEHNR, CDR2 FQNEAQ (reference sequence). The V gene lost 6 bases and the J gene lost 11 bases, with 25 bases spanning the gap. The CDR3 here is CASSPREDNLGGKLFF. The CDR3 DNA sequence: TGTGCCAGCAGTCCCCGAGAGGACAACCTGGGAGGGAAACTGTTTTTT.

The rearrangement uses TRBV27 and TRBJ1-1, with TRBD1 identical over 8 bases. Per germline, CDR1 MNHEY and CDR2 SMNVEV (reference sequence). J was trimmed by 8 bases and V by 4 bases; bases with no gene match: 12. CDR3 length: 15 amino acids. CDR3 amino acids: CASSSWTGRTIEAFF. The CDR3 coding sequence is TGTGCCAGCAGTTCCTGGACAGGGCGTACGATCGAAGCTTTCTTT.

As to this clone: The sample carries other DNA sequences with the same CDR3. V gene TRBV6-5 combines with J gene TRBJ2-1; D remains unclear. There are 16 residues in the CDR3. The germline gives CDR1 MNHEY, CDR2 SVGAGI. The V gene lost 0 bases and the J gene lost 0 bases, with 9 bases spanning the gap. CDR3 in DNA: TGTGCCAGCAGTTACTCGGGCGAGAGCTCCTACAATGAGCAGTTCTTC. It yields the protein CASSYSGESSYNEQFF.